A single sample is the source of the 3 T cell receptor beta chains below, sequenced in a study of T cell responses to AZD1222 COVID-19 vaccine. Method: immunoSEQ multiplex PCR; TCRdb's copy keeps in-frame clones and lacks some. Of about 100,000 clones listed, about nine tenths were seen once; the top ten hold more than 1.5%. This material consisted of peripheral blood, taken on day 0 of AZD1222 vaccination. The receptors were sampled from an adult in good health.

Concerning this clone: This same CDR3 is encoded by further DNA sequences in the sample. The chain uses TRBV25-1 and TRBJ1-2; D not certain. Germline assignment: CDR1 MGHDK and CDR2 SYGVNS. The CDR3 sequence is 12 residues long. V was shortened by 4 bases and J by 4 bases, with 7 bases between the two germline ends. The CDR3 loop is CASSAGGYGYTF. DNA of the CDR3: TGTGCCAGCAGTGCAGGCGGCTATGGCTACACCTTC.

In its sample, this clone was seen a few times. CDR3 protein: CASSFDIYEQYF. In nucleotides, the CDR3 is TGTGCCAGCAGCTTTGACATCTACGAGCAGTACTTC. The chain has TRBV5-4 and TRBJ2-7; D not resolved. Germline V gene lookup returns CDR1 SGHNT and CDR2 YYREEE (reference sequence). Trimming shortened V by 2 bases and J by 3 bases, and 6 bases separated the two germline ends. This CDR3 region has 12 residues. The full variable domain, its missing parts supplied by reference TRBV5-4 and TRBJ2-7, is ETGVTQSPTHLIKTRGQQVTLRCSSQSGHNTVSWYQQALGQGPQFIFQYYREEENGRGNFPPRFSGLQFPNYSSELNVNALELDDSALYLCASSFDIYEQYFGPGTRLTVT.

The chain combines TRBV5-6 with TRBJ1-2; TRBD1 agrees at 7 bases. The V and J ends lost 5 bases and 10 bases, in that order; junction bases with no gene match: 11. From germline, CDR1 is SGHDT and CDR2 YYEEEE. The CDR3 loop spans 13 amino acids. CDR3 DNA: TGTGCCAGCAGTTTCGGGACAGACTCCCTCTACACCTTC. As protein: CASSFGTDSLYTF.